The 13 T cell receptor beta chains in this list originate from one sample, sequenced in a study of shared clonotypes between healthy human individuals. Profiling relied on immunoSEQ multiplex PCR, and the TCRdb table lists in-frame clones only, not all of them. The sample comprises approximately 2.1 million clones, 80% to 95% of which are singletons, and roughly 0.36% rests with the top ten. Input material: naive CD4+ T cells from PBMCs. Documented subset: CD45RA+ positively selected. These receptors were obtained from a young man in good health. Some clones in this sample may be carry-over from other donors' samples.

The chain recombines TRBV7-9 with TRBJ1-1; D ambiguous. V was pared by 1 base and J by 5 bases, with 11 bases between. Looked up from germline, CDR1 is SEHNR and CDR2 is FQNEAQ (reference sequence). The CDR3 covers 14 residues. This chain's CDR3 is CASSLEYGWTEAFF. As DNA, the CDR3 is TGTGCCAGCAGCTTAGAGTACGGATGGACTGAAGCTTTCTTT.

The CDR3 spells CASSPGQDRPAFF. The CDR3, as DNA: TGCGCCAGCAGCCCAGGACAGGATCGCCCAGCTTTCTTT. The rearrangement uses TRBV4-1 and TRBJ1-1; 7 nucleotides line up with TRBD1. The CDR3 sequence is 13 residues long. V shed 4 bases, J shed 10 bases, and the junction held 9 bases outside the gene matches. Germline CDR1 and CDR2: MGHRA and YSYEKL.

The chain is built from TRBV5-1 and TRBJ2-1, with D possibly being TRBD1 (5 bases). V lost 4 bases to trimming and J lost 7 bases, with 15 bases between them. This CDR3 spans 14 amino acids. Germline V CDR1 and CDR2: SGHRS, YFSETQ. For the CDR3, the DNA is TGCGCCAGCAGCATTACCAGACAGTCAAATGAGCAGTTCTTC. Amino acid sequence: CASSITRQSNEQFF. The full variable domain, in which reference TRBV5-1 and TRBJ2-1 provide the parts outside the CDR3, is KAGVTQTPRYLIKTRGQQVTLSCSPISGHRSVSWYQQTPGQGLQFLFEYFSETQRNKGNFPGRFSGRQFSNSRSEMNVSTLELGDSALYLCASSITRQSNEQFFGPGTRLTVL.

The J gene is TRBJ1-3, the V gene TRBV19; no clear D. The CDR3 runs to 13 residues. Germline V gene lookup returns CDR1 LNHDA and CDR2 SQIVND (reference sequence). Trimming removed 8 bases from V and 1 base from J, with 9 bases in between. CDR3 amino acids: CASEVGSGNTIYF. DNA of the CDR3: TGTGCCAGTGAGGTTGGGTCTGGAAACACCATATATTTT. Complete variable domain (other parts from reference TRBV19 and TRBJ1-3): DGGITQSPKYLFRKEGQNVTLSCEQNLNHDAMYWYRQDPGQGLRLIYYSQIVNDFQKGDIAEGYSVSREKKESFPLTVTSAQKNPTAFYLCASEVGSGNTIYFGEGSWLTVV.

The chain combines TRBV19 with TRBJ1-5; 8 bases align to TRBD1. Germline V lookup: CDR1 LNHDA, CDR2 SQIVND (reference sequence). J gave up 2 bases and V 0 bases, and 3 bases lay outside the gene matches. The CDR3 is 16 residues long. The CDR3: CASSIDRGRGNQPQHF. In DNA form, the CDR3 reads TGTGCCAGTAGTATAGACAGGGGGCGAGGCAATCAGCCCCAGCATTTT.

The V gene is TRBV6-1, the J gene TRBJ1-3, with 8 nucleotides matching TRBD1. V trimming: 0 bases; J trimming: 0 bases; junction bases outside the gene matches: 16. Germline CDR1 MNHNS, CDR2 SASEGT. The CDR3 extends over 21 amino acids. Here the CDR3 reads CASSEATTLGQGRLSGNTIYF. The CDR3 DNA is TGTGCCAGCAGTGAAGCTACAACCTTAGGACAGGGCCGCCTCTCTGGAAACACCATATATTTT.

This rearrangement joins TRBV7-2 to TRBJ2-7; D not resolved. Trimming took 6 bases from V and 2 from J, leaving 11 bases between them. The germline V gene encodes CDR1 SGHTA and CDR2 FQGNSA. The CDR3 consists of 13 residues. The CDR3 nucleotides are TGTGCCAGCAGTCCTTCGGCGCCCTACGAGCAGTACTTC. It yields the protein CASSPSAPYEQYF.

The chain recombines TRBV5-6 with TRBJ2-7; 11 nucleotides align to TRBD1. After removal of 5 bases from V and 2 bases from J, the junction contained 12 bases not matched to a gene. Germline-derived CDR1 and CDR2 are SGHDT and YYEEEE. The CDR3 has 17 amino acids. CDR3 bases: TGTGCCAGCAGGCTAGGGGGGCCGGGACAGGGGGCCTACGAGCAGTACTTC. This codes for CASRLGGPGQGAYEQYF.

This clone appeared a single time. The CDR3 sequence is CASSSGGSYEQYF. Written as DNA, the CDR3 is TGTGCCAGCAGCTCAGGGGGCTCCTACGAGCAGTACTTC. V and J are TRBV5-4 and TRBJ2-7, with 7 bases fitting TRBD1. The trim removed 3 bases at V and 0 bases at J, leaving 0 bases unmatched. The CDR3 runs 13 residues. Germline assignment: CDR1 SGHNT and CDR2 YYREEE (reference sequence).

This clone has a single count. The V call is TRBV10-3, the J call TRBJ2-5; possibly TRBD1 for D (6 bases). V gave up 5 bases and J gave up 4 bases, with 14 bases separating them. The length of the CDR3 is 14 residues. Germline CDR1 is ENHRY and CDR2 is SYGVKD. The CDR3 loop reads CAISSSTGGETQYF. For the CDR3, the DNA is TGTGCCATCAGTTCATCGACAGGTGGAGAGACCCAGTACTTC.

The J gene is TRBJ2-1, the V gene TRBV7-9; D remains ambiguous. CDR3 length: 16 amino acids. Trimming cost V 2 bases and J 6 bases, with 17 bases left between them. Germline V CDR1 and CDR2: SEHNR, FQNEAQ (reference sequence). CDR3 sequence (DNA): TGTGCCAGCAGCTTACCCCCAGCCGTCGCCAGCAATGAGCAGTTCTTC. This translates into CASSLPPAVASNEQFF.

This clone was found once. Its ends do not fully match the called genes, so a read error is possible. The chain couples TRBV9 to TRBJ2-1; tentatively, D is TRBD1 (6 bases). Germline V gene data show CDR1 as SGDLS and CDR2 as YYNGEE. CDR3 length equals 11 residues. CDR3 residues: CASSGRQDMLF. For the CDR3, the DNA is TGTGCCAGCAGCGGAAGACAGGATATGCTCTTC.

This clone has a single count. This chain uses TRBV6-1 with TRBJ1-1; D not resolved. Germline assignment: CDR1 MNHNS and CDR2 SASEGT. The CDR3 covers 15 residues. Deletions cut 3 bases from V and 1 base from J, with 12 bases between. The CDR3 bases are TGTGCCAGCAGTGAGTCAGCTCTTGGGAACACTGAAGCTTTCTTT. Protein sequence: CASSESALGNTEAFF.